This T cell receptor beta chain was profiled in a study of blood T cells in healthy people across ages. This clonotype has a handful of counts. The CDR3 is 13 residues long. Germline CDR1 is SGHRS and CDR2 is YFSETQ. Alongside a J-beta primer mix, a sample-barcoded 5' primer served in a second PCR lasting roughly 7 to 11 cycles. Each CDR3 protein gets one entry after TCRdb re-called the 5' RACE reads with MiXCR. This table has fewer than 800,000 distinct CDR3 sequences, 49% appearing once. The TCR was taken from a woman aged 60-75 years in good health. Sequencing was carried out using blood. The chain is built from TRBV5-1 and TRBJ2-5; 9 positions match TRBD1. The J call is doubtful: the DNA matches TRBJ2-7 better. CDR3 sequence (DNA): TGCGCCAGCAGGTGGGACAGGGTCAGCGAGCAGTACTTC. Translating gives CASRWDRVSEQYF.